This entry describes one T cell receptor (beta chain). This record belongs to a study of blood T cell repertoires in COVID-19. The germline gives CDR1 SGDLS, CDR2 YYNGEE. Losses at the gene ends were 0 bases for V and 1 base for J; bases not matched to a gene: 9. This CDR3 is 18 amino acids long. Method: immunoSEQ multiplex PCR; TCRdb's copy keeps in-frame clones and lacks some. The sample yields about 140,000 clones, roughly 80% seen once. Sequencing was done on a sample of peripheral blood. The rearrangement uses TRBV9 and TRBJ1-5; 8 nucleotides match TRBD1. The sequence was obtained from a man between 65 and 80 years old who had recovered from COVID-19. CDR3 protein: CASSVDFGTGVSNQPQHF. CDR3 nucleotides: TGTGCCAGCAGCGTAGATTTTGGGACAGGTGTAAGCAATCAGCCCCAGCATTTT.